These T cell receptor beta chains were read from a single sample in a study of cytomegalovirus exposure and HLA in healthy donors. Clones were read by immunoSEQ multiplex PCR, and TCRdb kept only the in-frame ones, dropping some. The top ten hold 0.95% to 1.5% of the sample, which has under 150,000 clones, approximately 80% seen once. The sequenced sample was PBMCs. The receptor source for this set is a girl aged 2 to 9 in good health and CMV-seronegative. CDR3s include the opening cysteine and the closing phenylalanine or tryptophan. A D gene is named only where the DNA matches it firmly. Some rows mark clone size as missing; the rest say once, few, many or name a class of expanded clone.

V,size,D,J,CDR3,DNA
TRBV7-9,once,TRBD2,TRBJ2-7,CASSAASGRYEQYF,TGTGCCAGCAGCGCGGCTAGCGGGCGCTACGAGCAGTACTTC
TRBV7-2,once,TRBD2,TRBJ2-1,CASSLQTSGSTPKDNEQFF,TGTGCCAGCAGCTTGCAGACTAGCGGGAGTACTCCTAAAGACAATGAGCAGTTCTTC
TRBV18,-,-,TRBJ2-7,CASSPPGRGPYEQYF,TGTGCCAGCTCACCACCTGGCAGGGGTCCCTACGAGCAGTACTTC
TRBV7-3,-,-,TRBJ2-1,CASSPPGGGATYNEQFF,TGTGCCAGCAGCCCCCCTGGAGGAGGGGCGACCTACAATGAGCAGTTCTTC
TRBV25-1,-,-,TRBJ2-1,CASRLAGNEQFF,TGTGCCAGCAGACTAGCCGGCAATGAGCAGTTCTTC
TRBV19,-,-,TRBJ2-5,CASSLEGGETQYF,TGTGCCAGTAGTTTAGAGGGAGGAGAGACCCAGTACTTC
TRBV29-1,-,-,TRBJ2-2,CSVEVAGAGELFF,TGCAGCGTTGAAGTTGCTGGAGCCGGGGAGCTGTTTTTT
TRBV15,few,TRBD2,TRBJ2-1,CATSPGGRFNEQFF,TGTGCCACCAGTCCGGGGGGGCGTTTCAATGAGCAGTTCTTC
TRBV5-5,-,-,TRBJ2-7,CASSSTPGAYEQYF,TGTGCCAGCAGCTCGACACCGGGGGCCTACGAGCAGTACTTC
TRBV21-1,-,-,TRBJ2-7,CASSKPGVAGRGTLYEQYF,TGTGCCAGCAGCAAACCCGGGGTAGCGGGGCGTGGGACATTGTACGAGCAGTACTTC